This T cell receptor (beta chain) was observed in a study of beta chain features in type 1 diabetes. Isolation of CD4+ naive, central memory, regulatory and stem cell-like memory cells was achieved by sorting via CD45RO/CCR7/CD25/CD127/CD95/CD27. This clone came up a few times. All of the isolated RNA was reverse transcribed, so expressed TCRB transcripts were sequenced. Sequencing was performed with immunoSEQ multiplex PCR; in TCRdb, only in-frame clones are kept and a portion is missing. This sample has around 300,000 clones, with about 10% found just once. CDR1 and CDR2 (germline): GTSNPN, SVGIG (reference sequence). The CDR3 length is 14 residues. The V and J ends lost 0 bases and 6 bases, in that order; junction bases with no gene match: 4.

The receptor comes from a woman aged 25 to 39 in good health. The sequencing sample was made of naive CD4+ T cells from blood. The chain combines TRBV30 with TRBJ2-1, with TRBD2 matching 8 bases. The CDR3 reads CAWSVTGGGNEQFF. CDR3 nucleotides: TGTGCCTGGAGTGTAACGGGAGGGGGCAATGAGCAGTTCTTC.